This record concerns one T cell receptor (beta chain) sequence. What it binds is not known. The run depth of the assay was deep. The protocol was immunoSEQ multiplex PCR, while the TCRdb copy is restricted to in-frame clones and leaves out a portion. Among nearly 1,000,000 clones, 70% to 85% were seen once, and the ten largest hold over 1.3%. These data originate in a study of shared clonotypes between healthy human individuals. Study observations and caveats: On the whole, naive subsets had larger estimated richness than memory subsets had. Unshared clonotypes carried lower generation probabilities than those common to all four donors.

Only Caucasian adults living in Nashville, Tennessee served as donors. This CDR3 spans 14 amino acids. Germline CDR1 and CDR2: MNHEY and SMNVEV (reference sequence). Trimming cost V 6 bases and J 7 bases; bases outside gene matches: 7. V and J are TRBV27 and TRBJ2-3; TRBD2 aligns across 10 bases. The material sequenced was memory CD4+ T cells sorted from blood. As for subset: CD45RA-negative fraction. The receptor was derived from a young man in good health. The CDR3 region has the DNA TGTGCCAGCAGAAGAGCGGGGGGGCCGAATACGCAGTATTTT. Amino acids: CASRRAGGPNTQYF.